The clone carrying this TCR beta chain showed up just a few times. The target antigen is unknown. This record belongs to a study of T cell responses to AZD1222 COVID-19 vaccine. On the study more broadly: Combined were second doses at about 4 or about 12 weeks. Study-level points and caveats: The CD4 TCRs associated with vaccination extended across spike and predominated at 160-218 and 743-854. Donor demographics were predominantly white British with a female majority; clonal diversity may be underestimated. Repertoires were obtained solely post-peak T cell response.

Produced via immunoSEQ multiplex PCR; TCRdb's table is partial and in-frame only. The sample has around 90,000 clones; about 88% are singletons. V gave up 3 bases and J gave up 6 bases, with 18 bases separating them. Germline assignment: CDR1 SGHAT and CDR2 FQNNGV. This CDR3 comprises 15 residues. This chain uses TRBV11-2 with TRBJ2-7; perhaps TRBD1 as D (6 bases). Sequenced material: peripheral blood, taken on day 0 of AZD1222 vaccination. This receptor was taken from an adult in good health. In nucleotides, the CDR3 is TGTGCCAGCAGCTTCGCCCTGTGGACAGTCTCCGAGCAGTACTTC. This encodes CASSFALWTVSEQYF. The full variable domain, with the rest looked up from reference TRBV11-2 and TRBJ2-7, is EAGVAQSPRYKIIEKRQSVAFWCNPISGHATLYWYQQILGQGPKLLIQFQNNGVVDDSQLPKDRFSAERLKGVDSTLKIQPAKLEDSAVYLCASSFALWTVSEQYFGPGTRLTVT.